These 24 T cell receptor beta chains came from one sample sequenced in a study of graft-versus-host responses after intestinal transplantation. Which antigens these TCRs recognize remains unknown. Produced via immunoSEQ multiplex PCR; TCRdb's table is partial and in-frame only. This repertoire shows about 70,000 clones, 90% found once; its top ten account for 4% to 5%. The sequenced sample was unstimulated CD8+ T cells sorted from spleen or lymph node cells, obtained before transplant. The receptors were gathered from a human donor who was the organ donor for an intestinal transplant.

The chain is built from TRBV13 and TRBJ1-4; D may be TRBD1 (6 bases). CDR1 PRHDT and CDR2 FYEKMQ come from the germline V gene (reference sequence). Trimming took 5 bases from V and 8 from J, leaving 15 bases between them. This CDR3 comprises 14 residues. The CDR3 loop reads CASSQQGVGEKLFF. For the CDR3, the DNA is TGTGCCAGCAGCCAACAGGGCGTTGGGGAAAAACTGTTTTTT.

This clone appeared a single time. CDR3 DNA: TGCGCCAGCAGCTTAGGGACAGGGGCCACCTACGAGCAGTACGTC. This codes for CASSLGTGATYEQYV. This chain joins TRBV5-1 and TRBJ2-7, with 10 bases aligning to TRBD1. The CDR3 spans 15 residues. In germline, CDR1 is SGHRS, CDR2 YFSETQ. Losses at the gene ends were 2 bases for V and 2 bases for J; bases not matched to a gene: 4.

The chain couples TRBV7-9 to TRBJ2-5, with TRBD1 as a possible D gene (8 bases). CDR3 length equals 16 residues. Germline-derived CDR1 and CDR2 are SEHNR and FQNEAQ (reference sequence). V shed 2 bases and J shed 0 bases, with 13 bases lying between them. In DNA, the CDR3 is TGTGCCAGCAGCTTACCACAGGGGGGGGACCAAGAGACCCAGTACTTC. This codes for CASSLPQGGDQETQYF.

The genes are TRBV5-6 and TRBJ1-3; the D is unclear. The germline V and J ends were trimmed by 0 bases and 1 base, with 5 bases remaining between them. This CDR3 spans 14 amino acids. Germline loops: CDR1 SGHDT, CDR2 YYEEEE. CDR3 protein: CASSLGGSGNTIYF. Here the CDR3 DNA reads TGTGCCAGCAGCTTGGGAGGGTCTGGAAACACCATATATTTT.

The rearrangement uses TRBV9 and TRBJ2-3, with 10 nucleotides matching TRBD2. V gave up 3 bases and J gave up 4 bases; unmatched junction bases: 2. The CDR3 totals 14 residues. The germline V gene has CDR1 SGDLS and CDR2 YYNGEE. In nucleotides, the CDR3 is TGTGCCAGCAGCGCAAGCGGGGGGGCAGATACGCAGTATTTT. Residues: CASSASGGADTQYF. The full variable domain, its missing parts supplied by reference TRBV9 and TRBJ2-3, is DSGVTQTPKHLITATGQRVTLRCSPRSGDLSVYWYQQSLDQGLQFLIQYYNGEERAKGNILERFSAQQFPDLHSELNLSSLELGDSALYFCASSASGGADTQYFGPGTRLTVL.

By proportion, this clone is medium-sized (0.01 to 0.1%). Additional DNA sequences in this sample encode the identical CDR3. V is TRBV4-3 and J is TRBJ2-1; a weak D match, TRBD1 (5 bases). Germline lookup yields CDR1 LGHNA and CDR2 YSLEER. The CDR3 totals 16 residues. With 1 base removed from V and 3 bases from J, the gap between germline ends came to 13 bases. The CDR3 protein is CASSQVLQGSYNEQFF. In DNA form, the CDR3 reads TGCGCCAGCAGCCAAGTGCTGCAGGGCAGCTACAATGAGCAGTTCTTC.

The chain has TRBV30 and TRBJ2-1; D possibly corresponds to TRBD2 (6 bases). The CDR3 has 11 amino acids. Germline CDR1 and CDR2: GTSNPN and SVGIG (reference sequence). The V end lost 6 bases, the J end lost 7 bases, and 10 bases lay between the germline ends. CDR3 coding DNA: TGTGCCTGCCACGGGGGTAATGAGCAGTTCTTC. Protein sequence: CACHGGNEQFF.

This clone showed up just once. The chain has TRBV2 and TRBJ1-1; D is perhaps TRBD1 (5 bases). V dropped 6 bases and J dropped 5 bases, with 13 bases sitting between them. CDR3 length: 13 amino acids. CDR1 is SNHLY and CDR2 is FYNNEI in the germline V gene. CDR3 bases: TGTGCCAGCAGAGTTCAGGGTAGTACTGAAGCTTTCTTT. Protein sequence: CASRVQGSTEAFF.

The gene calls are TRBV6-5 and TRBJ1-1, with D unresolved. Germline loops: CDR1 MNHEY, CDR2 SVGAGI. The CDR3 sequence is 14 residues long. The ends were cut back, 0 bases at V and 5 bases at J, with 10 bases in the middle. The CDR3 is CASSYSGDQTEAFF. The CDR3 coding sequence is TGTGCCAGCAGTTACTCGGGCGACCAGACTGAAGCTTTCTTT.

V usage is TRBV7-9 and J usage is TRBJ1-2; no reliable D call. Germline V CDR1 and CDR2: SEHNR, FQNEAQ (reference sequence). V was pared by 1 base and J by 8 bases, with 11 bases between. The CDR3 is 13 residues long. The CDR3 sequence: CASSLEPGCGYTF. The DNA for the CDR3 is TGTGCCAGCAGCTTAGAGCCGGGATGCGGCTACACCTTC.

The V and J genes are TRBV27 and TRBJ2-2, with 8 bases matching TRBD1. V trimming: 3 bases; J trimming: 3 bases; junction bases outside the gene matches: 9. The CDR3 runs 17 residues. From germline, CDR1 is MNHEY and CDR2 SMNVEV (reference sequence). CDR3 DNA sequence: TGTGCCAGCAGTTTCCAGGCGGACAGGGTGGACACCGGGGAGCTGTTTTTT. Translating gives CASSFQADRVDTGELFF.

This clone was detected once. The gene calls are TRBV4-1 and TRBJ2-5; TRBD2 aligns across 8 bases. This CDR3 region has 14 residues. CDR1 is MGHRA and CDR2 is YSYEKL in the germline V gene. J gave up 4 bases and V 1 base, and 2 bases lay outside the gene matches. The CDR3 bases are TGCGCCAGCAGCCAAGCGGGGGGGCTAGAGACCCAGTACTTC. Amino acid sequence: CASSQAGGLETQYF.

The chain has TRBV5-1 and TRBJ1-6; TRBD1 is a possible D gene (6 bases). The CDR3 covers 16 residues. The V gene's germline CDR1 is SGHRS and CDR2 YFSETQ. V was clipped by 4 bases and J by 6 bases, with 17 bases between them. CDR3 sequence (DNA): TGCGCCAGCAGCGAAGGACAGAACCGCCTTAATTCACCCCTCCACTTT. It yields the protein CASSEGQNRLNSPLHF.

This rearrangement joins TRBV19 to TRBJ1-3; D gene uncertain. V was trimmed by 5 bases and J by 8 bases, leaving 10 bases between them. The CDR3 sequence is 12 residues long. The germline V gene has CDR1 LNHDA and CDR2 SQIVND (reference sequence). This CDR3 reads CASSPSRDTIYF. DNA of the CDR3: TGTGCCAGTAGTCCCTCGAGGGACACCATATATTTT.

The chain is built from TRBV7-6 and TRBJ2-3, with unresolved D. With 4 bases removed from V and 6 bases from J, the gap between germline ends came to 11 bases. CDR1 and CDR2 (germline): SGHVS, FNYEAQ. The CDR3 extends over 13 amino acids. This CDR3 is CASSYRPRDTQYF. Written as DNA, the CDR3 is TGTGCCAGCAGCTATAGGCCGAGGGATACGCAGTATTTT.

This rearrangement joins TRBV5-1 to TRBJ1-2, with D possibly being TRBD1 (5 bases). The CDR3 consists of 13 residues. V was trimmed by 1 base and J by 8 bases, leaving 12 bases between them. Looked up from germline, CDR1 is SGHRS and CDR2 is YFSETQ. The CDR3: CASSLIPGKGYTF. The CDR3, as DNA: TGCGCCAGCAGCTTGATTCCAGGGAAGGGCTACACCTTC.

The rearrangement joins TRBV7-9 to TRBJ2-1; D possibly corresponds to TRBD2 (5 bases). Between the trimmed V and J ends, which lost 1 base and 10 bases, there was a span of 11 bases. The CDR3 covers 13 residues. Germline CDR1 SEHNR, CDR2 FQNEAQ (reference sequence). The CDR3 loop reads CASSLVGSGEQFF. CDR3 nucleotide sequence: TGTGCCAGCAGCTTAGTTGGGTCGGGGGAGCAGTTCTTC.

The chain uses TRBV6-6 and TRBJ1-2; D is ambiguous. The CDR3 sequence is 15 residues long. The V gene's germline CDR1 is MNHNY and CDR2 SVGAGI (reference sequence). V shed 1 base and J shed 3 bases, with 12 bases lying between them. The CDR3 sequence is CASSYYTQPHYGYTF. For the CDR3, the DNA is TGTGCCAGCAGTTACTATACACAGCCACACTATGGCTACACCTTC.

Here the CDR3 reads CASSQRRTPRGTGELFF. CDR3 in DNA: TGTGCCAGCAGCCAACGTCGGACCCCTAGGGGCACCGGGGAGCTGTTTTTT. The chain recombines TRBV14 with TRBJ2-2, with TRBD1 as a possible D gene (5 bases). Per the germline V gene, CDR1 is SGHDN and CDR2 is FVKESK. The V gene lost 2 bases and the J gene lost 4 bases, with 17 bases spanning the gap. The CDR3 length is 17 residues.

The chain recombines TRBV4-2 with TRBJ1-2, with 7 bases lining up with TRBD1. This CDR3 is 15 amino acids long. Germline CDR1 reads LGHNA; CDR2 reads YNFKEQ. V shed 5 bases, J shed 0 bases, and the junction held 6 bases outside the gene matches. CDR3 sequence (DNA): TGTGCCAGCAGCACCTGGACAGGTACTAACTATGGCTACACCTTC. It encodes CASSTWTGTNYGYTF.

This sequence joins TRBV6-6 and TRBJ1-4; D not certain. CDR1 and CDR2 (germline): MNHNY, SVGAGI (reference sequence). V dropped 8 bases and J dropped 12 bases, with 10 bases sitting between them. This CDR3 contains 10 residues. In nucleotides, the CDR3 is TGTGCCAGCGTCGGTCGAGAACTGTTTTTT. Its translation is CASVGRELFF.

This clone was counted once. The chain uses TRBV19 and TRBJ1-6, with 9 bases identical to TRBD1. There are 15 residues in the CDR3. Germline lookup yields CDR1 LNHDA and CDR2 SQIVND (reference sequence). Trimming took 5 bases from V and 9 from J; bases not matched to a gene: 8. The CDR3 DNA follows: TGTGCCAGTAGTCCTACAGGGGGCAGCGGTTCACCCCTCCACTTT. Translating gives CASSPTGGSGSPLHF.

J is TRBJ1-6 and V is TRBV2, with 7 bases that match TRBD1. CDR1 SNHLY and CDR2 FYNNEI come from the germline V gene. This CDR3 comprises 16 residues. V was pared by 6 bases and J by 10 bases, with 15 bases of the junction left unmatched. CDR3 DNA: TGTGCCAGCAGCCGGGACAGAGAGGGAACCAGGTCACCCCTCCACTTT. Its protein product is CASSRDREGTRSPLHF.

The J gene is TRBJ1-2, the V gene TRBV7-9; TRBD1 matches 8 bases. This CDR3 has 14 amino acids. V lost 1 base to trimming and J lost 4 bases; unmatched junction nucleotides: 2. In germline, CDR1 is SEHNR, CDR2 FQNEAQ (reference sequence). The CDR3 sequence is CASSLGTGPYGYTF. As DNA, the CDR3 is TGTGCCAGCAGCTTAGGGACAGGGCCCTATGGCTACACCTTC.